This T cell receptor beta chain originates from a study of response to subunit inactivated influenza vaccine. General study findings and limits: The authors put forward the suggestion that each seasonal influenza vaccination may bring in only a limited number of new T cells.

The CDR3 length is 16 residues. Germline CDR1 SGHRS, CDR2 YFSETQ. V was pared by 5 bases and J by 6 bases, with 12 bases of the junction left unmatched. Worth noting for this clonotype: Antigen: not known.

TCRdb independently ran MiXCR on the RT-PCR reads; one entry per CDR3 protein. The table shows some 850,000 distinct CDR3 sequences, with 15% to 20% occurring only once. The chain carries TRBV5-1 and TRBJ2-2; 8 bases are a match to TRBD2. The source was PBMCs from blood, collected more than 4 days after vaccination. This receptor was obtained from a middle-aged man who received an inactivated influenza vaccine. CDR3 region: CASSSLSGKGAGELFF. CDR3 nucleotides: TGCGCCAGCAGTTCCCTTAGCGGGAAGGGCGCCGGGGAGCTGTTTTTT.